A selection of T cell receptor beta chains follows, all from one sample in a study of blood T cell repertoires in COVID-19. Sequencing used immunoSEQ multiplex PCR; TCRdb keeps in-frame clones, though not all of them. This table holds over 25,000 clones, around 87% found once. Specimen: peripheral blood. All receptors come from a human donor in a cohort sampled during active COVID-19. The donor label of this sample is uncertain. Both conserved end residues are part of each CDR3. Each record gives: V gene, J gene, D gene, clone size, CDR3 protein, CDR3 DNA. A D gene is named only where the DNA matches it firmly. Some rows mark clone size as missing; the rest say once, few, many or name a class of expanded clone.

v_gene: TRBV9
j_gene: TRBJ1-5
d_gene: TRBD1
abundance: NA
CDR3aa: CASSVPTGGPVRSNQPQHF
CDR3nt: TGTGCCAGCAGCGTCCCGACAGGGGGACCGGTGAGAAGCAATCAGCCCCAGCATTTT

v_gene: TRBV5-1
j_gene: TRBJ2-3
d_gene: NA
abundance: NA
CDR3aa: CASSLGQDTDTQYF
CDR3nt: TGCGCCAGCAGCTTGGGACAGGACACAGATACGCAGTATTTT

v_gene: TRBV19
j_gene: TRBJ2-7
d_gene: TRBD1
abundance: NA
CDR3aa: CASSRPGDRGTYEQYF
CDR3nt: TGTGCCAGTAGTCGTCCGGGGGACAGGGGGACCTACGAGCAGTACTTC

v_gene: TRBV10-3
j_gene: TRBJ2-3
d_gene: NA
abundance: NA
CDR3aa: CAISDYGGAQGDTQYF
CDR3nt: TGTGCCATCAGTGACTACGGCGGTGCGCAGGGAGATACGCAGTATTTT

v_gene: TRBV7-9
j_gene: TRBJ1-2
d_gene: NA
abundance: NA
CDR3aa: CASSAAGLGGYTF
CDR3nt: TGTGCCAGCAGCGCCGCAGGGTTAGGTGGCTACACCTTC

v_gene: TRBV4-1
j_gene: TRBJ1-5
d_gene: TRBD1
abundance: NA
CDR3aa: CASSQDMTGNQPQHF
CDR3nt: TGCGCCAGCAGCCAAGATATGACAGGGAATCAGCCCCAGCATTTT

v_gene: TRBV6-1
j_gene: TRBJ2-3
d_gene: NA
abundance: NA
CDR3aa: CASSEAALADMWDTQYF
CDR3nt: TGTGCCAGCAGTGAAGCGGCCCTAGCCGATATGTGGGATACGCAGTATTTT

v_gene: TRBV5-1
j_gene: TRBJ1-4
d_gene: TRBD1
abundance: NA
CDR3aa: CASSPDRSWTNEKLFF
CDR3nt: TGCGCCAGCAGCCCGGACAGGTCTTGGACTAATGAAAAACTGTTTTTT

v_gene: TRBV7-9
j_gene: TRBJ2-6
d_gene: TRBD2
abundance: NA
CDR3aa: CASTRGLAGAGGANVLTF
CDR3nt: TGTGCCAGCACCAGAGGACTAGCGGGAGCGGGAGGGGCCAACGTCCTGACTTTC

v_gene: TRBV7-2
j_gene: TRBJ1-2
d_gene: NA
abundance: NA
CDR3aa: CASSLEGLGYTF
CDR3nt: TGTGCCAGCAGCTTAGAGGGGCTTGGCTACACCTTC

v_gene: TRBV6-5
j_gene: TRBJ1-6
d_gene: TRBD1
abundance: NA
CDR3aa: CASSLEGASNSPLHF
CDR3nt: TGTGCCAGCAGCCTTGAGGGGGCCTCGAATTCACCCCTCCACTTT

v_gene: TRBV9
j_gene: TRBJ2-1
d_gene: TRBD2
abundance: NA
CDR3aa: CASSARSGRARNEQFF
CDR3nt: TGTGCCAGCAGCGCACGTAGCGGGAGGGCCAGGAATGAGCAGTTCTTC

v_gene: TRBV5-1
j_gene: TRBJ1-1
d_gene: TRBD1
abundance: once
CDR3aa: CASSLTGGPAGTEAFF
CDR3nt: TGCGCCAGCAGCCTTACAGGGGGCCCGGCGGGCACTGAAGCTTTCTTT

v_gene: TRBV2
j_gene: TRBJ2-5
d_gene: NA
abundance: NA
CDR3aa: CASSESSYQETQYF
CDR3nt: TGTGCCAGCAGTGAATCGTCCTACCAAGAGACCCAGTACTTC

v_gene: TRBV6-5
j_gene: TRBJ1-2
d_gene: NA
abundance: NA
CDR3aa: CASSRRQDLDYGYTF
CDR3nt: TGTGCCAGCAGTCGCCGACAGGATCTAGACTATGGCTACACCTTC

v_gene: TRBV27
j_gene: TRBJ2-1
d_gene: TRBD1
abundance: few
CDR3aa: CASSAFGTGLYEQFF
CDR3nt: TGTGCCAGCAGTGCCTTTGGGACAGGGTTGTATGAGCAGTTCTTC

v_gene: TRBV5-1
j_gene: TRBJ1-1
d_gene: NA
abundance: NA
CDR3aa: CASSLSVGNTEAFF
CDR3nt: TGCGCCAGCAGCTTGTCTGTCGGGAACACTGAAGCTTTCTTT

v_gene: TRBV12-5
j_gene: TRBJ2-2
d_gene: NA
abundance: NA
CDR3aa: CASARTEERRELFF
CDR3nt: TGTGCTAGTGCCCGGACAGAGGAAAGGAGGGAGCTGTTTTTT

v_gene: TRBV6-1
j_gene: TRBJ1-5
d_gene: NA
abundance: NA
CDR3aa: CASSESQGANQPQHF
CDR3nt: TGTGCCAGCAGTGAATCCCAGGGTGCAAATCAGCCCCAGCATTTT

v_gene: TRBV7-9
j_gene: TRBJ2-3
d_gene: TRBD1
abundance: NA
CDR3aa: CASSLTTGGGVKDTQYF
CDR3nt: TGTGCCAGCAGCTTAACCACAGGGGGCGGTGTTAAAGATACGCAGTATTTT

v_gene: TRBV2
j_gene: TRBJ1-4
d_gene: TRBD1
abundance: NA
CDR3aa: CASRDRVGSEKLFF
CDR3nt: TGTGCCAGCAGGGACAGGGTTGGAAGTGAAAAACTGTTTTTT

v_gene: TRBV5-1
j_gene: TRBJ2-7
d_gene: NA
abundance: NA
CDR3aa: CASSLGAATYEQYF
CDR3nt: TGCGCCAGCAGCTTGGGAGCGGCAACCTACGAGCAGTACTTC

v_gene: TRBV20-1
j_gene: TRBJ2-5
d_gene: NA
abundance: once
CDR3aa: CSALLQETQYF
CDR3nt: TGCAGTGCACTACTCCAAGAGACCCAGTACTTC

v_gene: TRBV27
j_gene: TRBJ2-1
d_gene: TRBD2
abundance: NA
CDR3aa: CASKGREGSREQFF
CDR3nt: TGTGCCAGCAAGGGACGGGAGGGGTCTCGTGAGCAGTTCTTC

v_gene: TRBV4-2
j_gene: TRBJ2-3
d_gene: TRBD2
abundance: NA
CDR3aa: CASSPGGRDADTQYF
CDR3nt: TGTGCCAGCAGCCCGGGCGGGAGGGATGCAGATACGCAGTATTTT

v_gene: TRBV6-5
j_gene: TRBJ1-3
d_gene: NA
abundance: NA
CDR3aa: CASRGLNSGNTIYF
CDR3nt: TGTGCCAGCAGGGGACTGAACTCTGGAAACACCATATATTTT

v_gene: TRBV5-1
j_gene: TRBJ2-1
d_gene: NA
abundance: NA
CDR3aa: CASSLELGVGNEQFF
CDR3nt: TGCGCCAGCAGCTTGGAGCTCGGGGTCGGCAATGAGCAGTTCTTC

v_gene: TRBV6-6
j_gene: TRBJ1-5
d_gene: TRBD1
abundance: NA
CDR3aa: CASSHRDSPSNQPQHF
CDR3nt: TGTGCCAGCAGTCACCGGGACAGCCCTAGCAATCAGCCCCAGCATTTT

v_gene: TRBV5-1
j_gene: TRBJ1-6
d_gene: TRBD1
abundance: NA
CDR3aa: CASSFGQGGPLHF
CDR3nt: TGCGCCAGCAGTTTCGGACAGGGGGGGCCCCTCCACTTT

v_gene: TRBV6-1
j_gene: TRBJ1-2
d_gene: NA
abundance: NA
CDR3aa: CASSETEYGYTF
CDR3nt: TGTGCCAGCAGTGAAACCGAGTATGGCTACACCTTC

v_gene: TRBV2
j_gene: TRBJ1-2
d_gene: NA
abundance: NA
CDR3aa: CASRSGTPRHGYTF
CDR3nt: TGTGCCAGCAGAAGCGGGACACCCCGGCATGGCTACACCTTC

v_gene: TRBV5-4
j_gene: TRBJ2-5
d_gene: TRBD1
abundance: NA
CDR3aa: CASSWTGTETQYF
CDR3nt: TGTGCCAGCAGCTGGACAGGTACAGAGACCCAGTACTTC

v_gene: TRBV21-1
j_gene: TRBJ2-1
d_gene: NA
abundance: NA
CDR3aa: CASSKAAEDNEQFF
CDR3nt: TGTGCCAGCAGCAAAGCGGCGGAGGACAATGAGCAGTTCTTC

v_gene: TRBV5-1
j_gene: TRBJ2-7
d_gene: NA
abundance: NA
CDR3aa: CASSLAPNPSEQYF
CDR3nt: TGCGCCAGCAGCTTGGCCCCCAACCCTAGCGAGCAGTACTTC

v_gene: TRBV6-5
j_gene: TRBJ2-3
d_gene: TRBD2
abundance: NA
CDR3aa: CASTPSGNTDTQYF
CDR3nt: TGTGCCAGCACTCCTAGCGGGAACACAGATACGCAGTATTTT

v_gene: TRBV30
j_gene: TRBJ1-6
d_gene: NA
abundance: few
CDR3aa: CAWSVTVPSPLHF
CDR3nt: TGTGCCTGGAGTGTGACAGTCCCTTCACCCCTCCACTTT

v_gene: TRBV5-6
j_gene: TRBJ2-6
d_gene: NA
abundance: NA
CDR3aa: CASTPEYGANVLTF
CDR3nt: TGTGCCAGCACTCCCGAGTATGGGGCCAACGTCCTGACTTTC

v_gene: TRBV19
j_gene: TRBJ2-7
d_gene: TRBD1
abundance: few
CDR3aa: CASSIDRDRFYEQYF
CDR3nt: TGTGCCAGTAGTATAGATAGGGACAGGTTCTACGAGCAGTACTTC

v_gene: TRBV27
j_gene: TRBJ2-7
d_gene: TRBD1
abundance: once
CDR3aa: CASSSRSAGGIYEQYF
CDR3nt: TGTGCCAGCAGTTCCCGATCGGCAGGGGGCATTTACGAGCAGTACTTC

v_gene: TRBV6-5
j_gene: TRBJ2-7
d_gene: TRBD1
abundance: NA
CDR3aa: CATLPTGGPTYEQYF
CDR3nt: TGTGCCACCCTTCCAACAGGGGGCCCCACCTACGAGCAGTACTTC

v_gene: TRBV18
j_gene: TRBJ1-2
d_gene: TRBD1
abundance: NA
CDR3aa: CASSSDRGYGYTF
CDR3nt: TGTGCCAGCTCTTCTGACAGGGGGTATGGCTACACCTTC

v_gene: TRBV2
j_gene: TRBJ2-5
d_gene: NA
abundance: NA
CDR3aa: CASSVMGRAPGTQYF
CDR3nt: TGTGCCAGCAGCGTCATGGGCAGGGCCCCAGGGACCCAGTACTTC

v_gene: TRBV24-1
j_gene: TRBJ2-2
d_gene: TRBD1
abundance: NA
CDR3aa: CATSDSPGQGGAGELFF
CDR3nt: TGTGCCACCAGTGATTCCCCCGGACAGGGGGGGGCCGGGGAGCTGTTTTTT

v_gene: TRBV6-6
j_gene: TRBJ2-5
d_gene: NA
abundance: NA
CDR3aa: CASSYSRHYQETQYF
CDR3nt: TGTGCCAGCAGTTACTCGAGGCATTACCAAGAGACCCAGTACTTC

v_gene: TRBV6-5
j_gene: TRBJ1-2
d_gene: NA
abundance: NA
CDR3aa: CASSRAGNYGYTF
CDR3nt: TGTGCCAGCAGTCGTGCGGGGAACTATGGCTACACCTTC

v_gene: TRBV5-4
j_gene: TRBJ2-6
d_gene: TRBD1
abundance: NA
CDR3aa: CASSQGRGPISGANVLTF
CDR3nt: TGTGCCAGCAGCCAGGGAAGGGGGCCAATCTCTGGGGCCAACGTCCTGACTTTC

v_gene: TRBV28
j_gene: TRBJ1-2
d_gene: NA
abundance: NA
CDR3aa: CASSFVGARGYTF
CDR3nt: TGTGCCAGCAGTTTTGTGGGGGCGCGGGGCTACACCTTC

v_gene: TRBV28
j_gene: TRBJ1-2
d_gene: TRBD1
abundance: NA
CDR3aa: CASSRQGGSRGYTF
CDR3nt: TGTGCCAGCAGTCGACAGGGGGGCTCAAGGGGCTACACCTTC

v_gene: TRBV5-1
j_gene: TRBJ2-7
d_gene: TRBD2
abundance: NA
CDR3aa: CASSPGTSGIDEQYF
CDR3nt: TGCGCCAGCAGCCCAGGGACTAGCGGGATCGACGAGCAGTACTTC

v_gene: TRBV18
j_gene: TRBJ1-3
d_gene: NA
abundance: NA
CDR3aa: CASSPGVGRDSSGGNTIYF
CDR3nt: TGTGCCAGCTCACCGGGCGTAGGACGGGATTCATCAGGTGGAAACACCATATATTTT

v_gene: TRBV5-1
j_gene: TRBJ2-3
d_gene: NA
abundance: NA
CDR3aa: CASSLVPDMDTQYF
CDR3nt: TGCGCCAGCAGCTTGGTTCCAGATATGGATACGCAGTATTTT

v_gene: TRBV12-5
j_gene: TRBJ1-2
d_gene: NA
abundance: NA
CDR3aa: CASGLRGGTYGYTF
CDR3nt: TGTGCTAGTGGTCTCCGGGGCGGGACCTATGGCTACACCTTC

v_gene: TRBV6-5
j_gene: TRBJ1-6
d_gene: TRBD1
abundance: NA
CDR3aa: CASSSRDRVSPLHF
CDR3nt: TGTGCCAGCAGTTCCCGGGACAGGGTTTCACCCCTCCACTTT

v_gene: TRBV7-9
j_gene: TRBJ2-7
d_gene: NA
abundance: NA
CDR3aa: CASSLGGYENEQYF
CDR3nt: TGTGCCAGCAGCTTGGGGGGATATGAAAACGAGCAGTACTTC

v_gene: TRBV5-1
j_gene: TRBJ2-5
d_gene: NA
abundance: NA
CDR3aa: CASSHSDGLQETQYF
CDR3nt: TGCGCCAGCAGCCATTCTGATGGGCTTCAAGAGACCCAGTACTTC

v_gene: TRBV3-1/TRBV3-2
j_gene: TRBJ2-7
d_gene: TRBD2
abundance: NA
CDR3aa: CASSGEAFGLAGGVYEQYF
CDR3nt: TGTGCCAGCAGCGGCGAGGCGTTTGGGCTAGCGGGAGGTGTCTACGAGCAGTACTTC

v_gene: TRBV12-3/TRBV12-4
j_gene: TRBJ1-2
d_gene: NA
abundance: NA
CDR3aa: CASSQGPGQGYTF
CDR3nt: TGTGCCAGCAGTCAGGGTCCTGGCCAAGGCTACACCTTC

v_gene: TRBV5-1
j_gene: TRBJ2-7
d_gene: NA
abundance: NA
CDR3aa: CASSDRRTYEQYF
CDR3nt: TGCGCCAGCAGTGACAGGAGAACTTACGAGCAGTACTTC

v_gene: TRBV15
j_gene: TRBJ2-7
d_gene: NA
abundance: once
CDR3aa: CATSSRDKAYEQYF
CDR3nt: TGTGCCACCAGCAGCCGGGACAAGGCCTACGAGCAGTACTTC

v_gene: TRBV6-1
j_gene: TRBJ2-1
d_gene: NA
abundance: NA
CDR3aa: CASSEFGGLNEQFF
CDR3nt: TGTGCCAGCAGTGAATTTGGGGGCTTAAATGAGCAGTTCTTC